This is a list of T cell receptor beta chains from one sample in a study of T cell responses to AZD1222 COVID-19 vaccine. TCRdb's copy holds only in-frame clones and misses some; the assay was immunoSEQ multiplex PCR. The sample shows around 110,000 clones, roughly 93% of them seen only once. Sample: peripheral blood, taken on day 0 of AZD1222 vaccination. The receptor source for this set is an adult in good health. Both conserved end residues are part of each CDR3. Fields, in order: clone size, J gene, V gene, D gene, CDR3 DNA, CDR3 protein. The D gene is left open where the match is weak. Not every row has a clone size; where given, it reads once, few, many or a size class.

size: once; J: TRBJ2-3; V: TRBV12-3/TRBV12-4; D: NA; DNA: TGTGCCAGCAGTTTACTAAATACGCAGTATTTT; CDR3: CASSLLNTQYF
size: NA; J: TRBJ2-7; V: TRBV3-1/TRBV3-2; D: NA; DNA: TGTGCCAGCAGCCAAGATTTAAGGAGCTACGAGCAGTACTTC; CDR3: CASSQDLRSYEQYF
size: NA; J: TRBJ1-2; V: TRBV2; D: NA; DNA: TGTGCCAGCAGGGGGACGGTCTATGGCTACACCTTC; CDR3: CASRGTVYGYTF
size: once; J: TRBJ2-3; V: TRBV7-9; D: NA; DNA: TGTGCCAGTAGCCGGTGGACCCCCGCCGGCACAGATACGCAGTATTTT; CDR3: CASSRWTPAGTDTQYF
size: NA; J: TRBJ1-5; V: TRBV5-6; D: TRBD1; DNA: TGTGCCAGCAGCTCCGACGCGGACAGGGCGAATAGCAATCAGCCCCAGCATTTT; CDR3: CASSSDADRANSNQPQHF
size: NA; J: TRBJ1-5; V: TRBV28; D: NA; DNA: TGTGCCAGCAGTTCCCACTCCGGGGCTTACTATAGCAATCAGCCCCAGCATTTT; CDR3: CASSSHSGAYYSNQPQHF
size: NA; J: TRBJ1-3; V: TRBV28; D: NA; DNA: TGTGCCAGCAGCCAAGGGAGGGTAAACACCATATATTTT; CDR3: CASSQGRVNTIYF
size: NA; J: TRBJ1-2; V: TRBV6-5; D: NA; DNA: TGTGCCAGCAGTTCGGGCTATGGCTACACCTTC; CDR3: CASSSGYGYTF
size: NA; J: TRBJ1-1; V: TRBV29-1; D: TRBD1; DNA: TGCAGCGTTGGGACAGGAGGAAACACTGAAGCTTTCTTT; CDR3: CSVGTGGNTEAFF
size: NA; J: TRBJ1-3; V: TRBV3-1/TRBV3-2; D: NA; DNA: TGTGCCAGCAGCCCTGAAATTGCTTACAGGGAGGGGATCAACACCATATATTTT; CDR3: CASSPEIAYREGINTIYF
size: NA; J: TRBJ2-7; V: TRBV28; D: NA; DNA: TGTGCCAGCAGTTTAAAGAGGGCAGTAGGAATCTCCTACGAGCAGTACTTC; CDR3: CASSLKRAVGISYEQYF
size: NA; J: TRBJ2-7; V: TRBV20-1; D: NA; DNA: TGCAGTGCTAGTCTTCCCCGCAAGTCCTACGAGCAGTACTTC; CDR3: CSASLPRKSYEQYF
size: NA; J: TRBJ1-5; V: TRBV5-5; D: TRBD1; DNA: TGTGCCAGCAGCTTGGTAGGGGACAGGGGGCCTCCCCAGCATTTT; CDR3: CASSLVGDRGPPQHF
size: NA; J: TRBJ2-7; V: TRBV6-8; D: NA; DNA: TGTGCCAGCAGCCAGAAAATTAACCGGGACCTCACACAATACGCCGAATACGAGCAGTACTTC; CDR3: CASSQKINRDLTQYAEYEQYF
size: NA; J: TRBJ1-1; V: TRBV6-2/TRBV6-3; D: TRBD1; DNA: TGTGCCAGCAGTTACGTCCCGACAGGGTCGGTAATGAACACTGAAGCTTTCTTT; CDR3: CASSYVPTGSVMNTEAFF
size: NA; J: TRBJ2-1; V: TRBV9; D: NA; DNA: TGTGCCAGCACTCCCTGGGCTAGTGAGGGCAATGAGCAGTTCTTC; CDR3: CASTPWASEGNEQFF
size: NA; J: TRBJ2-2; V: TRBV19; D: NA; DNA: TGTGCCAGTAGTATGACCCTGGCAATGAACACCGGGGAGCTGTTTTTT; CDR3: CASSMTLAMNTGELFF
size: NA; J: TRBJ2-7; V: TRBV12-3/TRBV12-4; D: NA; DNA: TGTGCCAGCAGCAGCCTGGCCGGGCAGTACTTC; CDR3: CASSSLAGQYF
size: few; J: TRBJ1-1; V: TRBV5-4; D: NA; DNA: TGTGCCAGCAGTTACGACCGGGAACCAAACACTGAAGCTTTCTTT; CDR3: CASSYDREPNTEAFF
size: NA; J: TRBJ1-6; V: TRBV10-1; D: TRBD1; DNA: TGCGCCAGCAGTACCGGGACAGGGTTTTCACCCCTCCACTTT; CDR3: CASSTGTGFSPLHF
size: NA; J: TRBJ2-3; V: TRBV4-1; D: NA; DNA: TGCGCCAGCAGCCCCGCTACCACCACAGATACGCAGTATTTT; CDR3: CASSPATTTDTQYF